This passage covers 11 T cell receptor beta chains from one sample sequenced in a study of response to subunit inactivated influenza vaccine. TCRdb processed the RT-PCR reads anew with MiXCR; each CDR3 protein has one entry. The sample holds some 180,000 distinct CDR3 sequences, around 9% seen once. The material was non-naive T cells sorted from PBMCs, obtained on the day of vaccination. These receptors came from a man over 45 who received an inactivated influenza vaccine.

The rearrangement uses TRBV2 and TRBJ1-5; 7 bases agree with TRBD1. Losses at the gene ends were 4 bases for V and 2 bases for J; bases not matched to a gene: 5. Germline assignment: CDR1 SNHLY and CDR2 FYNNEI. This CDR3 spans 15 amino acids. The CDR3 protein is CASSVEGARNQPQHF. CDR3 coding DNA: TGTGCCAGCAGTGTCGAGGGGGCGCGCAATCAGCCCCAGCATTTT.

The chain uses TRBV2 and TRBJ2-2; D might be TRBD1 or TRBD2, each matching 5 bases. The CDR3 is 15 amino acids. The V and J ends lost 5 bases and 4 bases respectively, with 14 bases between them. Germline V CDR1 and CDR2: SNHLY, FYNNEI. In DNA form, the CDR3 reads TGTGCCAGCAGTCCCCCCCCGGGGACCACCGGGGAGCTGTTTTTT. The encoded protein is CASSPPPGTTGELFF.

This clonotype was counted only a few times. The chain is built from TRBV14 and TRBJ2-1; 8 positions agree with TRBD2. The CDR3 sequence is 15 residues long. Germline V lookup: CDR1 SGHDN, CDR2 FVKESK. Germline trimming cut 5 bases from V and 5 bases from J; bases unmatched to any gene: 8. The CDR3 loop is CASSVGLGRNNEQFF. The CDR3 DNA sequence: TGTGCCAGCAGCGTGGGACTAGGGCGAAACAATGAGCAGTTCTTC.

Worth noting for this clonotype: A read error may explain this, as a much larger clone is one base away. V usage is TRBV7-8 and J usage is TRBJ2-4; 7 positions match TRBD2. The CDR3 has 13 residues. Per the germline V gene, CDR1 is SGHVS and CDR2 is FQNEAQ. The DNA of the CDR3 is TGTACCAGCAGCTTTGGGGGGGAGGGCATTCAGTACTTC. It yields the protein CTSSFGGEGIQYF.

The chain joins TRBV27 to TRBJ1-2; 7 bases fit TRBD1. Germline values: CDR1 MNHEY, CDR2 SMNVEV (reference sequence). Losses at the gene ends were 8 bases for V and 5 bases for J; bases not matched to a gene: 20. The CDR3 loop spans 17 amino acids. CDR3 in amino acids: CASSSTEPHDREYGYTF. CDR3 nucleotides: TGTGCCAGCTCATCCACTGAGCCACACGACAGGGAGTATGGCTACACCTTC.

CDR3 in DNA: TGTGCCAGCAGTTACGGGGGGGGACAGGGGGGTTGGCCCCAGCATTTT. As protein: CASSYGGGQGGWPQHF. The J gene is TRBJ1-5, the V gene TRBV6-5; TRBD1 matches 11 bases. V trimming: 2 bases; J trimming: 9 bases; junction bases outside the gene matches: 9. The CDR3 length is 16 residues. From germline, CDR1 is MNHEY and CDR2 SVGAGI.

This clonotype was counted a few times. The CDR3 region is CSARIRGRTSRETQYF. The CDR3 coding sequence is TGCAGTGCTAGAATTAGGGGACGGACCTCTAGGGAGACCCAGTACTTC. V and J are TRBV20-1 and TRBJ2-5; D possibly matches TRBD1 or TRBD2 (5 bases each). V was clipped by 2 bases and J by 5 bases, with 21 bases between them. There are 16 residues in the CDR3. The germline CDR1 and CDR2 sequences are DFQATT and SNEGSKA (reference sequence).

This clonotype was seen repeatedly, ten times or more. The rearrangement uses TRBV10-3 and TRBJ2-1; 10 bases are shared with TRBD2. Germline V gene data show CDR1 as ENHRY and CDR2 as SYGVKD. CDR3 length equals 16 residues. V shed 7 bases and J 4 bases; nucleotides not matched to a gene: 10. The CDR3 is CAINGGASGRYNEQFF. The CDR3 DNA reads as TGTGCCATCAACGGTGGGGCTAGCGGGAGATACAATGAGCAGTTCTTC.

V and J are TRBV15 and TRBJ1-4, with TRBD1 matching over 7 bases. The J segment lost 7 bases and the V segment lost 8 bases, leaving 7 bases of the junction unmatched. CDR1 is LNHNV, CDR2 YYDKDF, per germline (reference sequence). The CDR3 contains 13 residues. This CDR3 reads CATERGQGEKLFF. Here the CDR3 DNA reads TGTGCCACCGAGAGGGGGCAAGGTGAAAAACTGTTTTTT.

This clonotype was detected ten times or more. The chain joins TRBV28 to TRBJ2-5, with 7 bases that match TRBD1. Trimming at V came to 2 bases and at J to 2 bases, leaving 5 bases not matched to a gene. The CDR3 loop spans 15 amino acids. Per germline, CDR1 MDHEN and CDR2 SYDVKM. The CDR3 sequence is CASSLIGRGQETQYF. The CDR3 region has the DNA TGTGCCAGCAGTTTAATCGGCAGGGGGCAAGAGACCCAGTACTTC.

This clonotype has ten or more counts. The V gene is TRBV12-3 or TRBV12-4, the J gene TRBJ2-7, with D perhaps TRBD1 (6 bases). This CDR3 is built from 14 residues. Deletions cut 5 bases from V and 1 base from J, with 12 bases between. CDR3 sequence: CASSGDIRSYEQYF. DNA for the CDR3: TGTGCCAGCAGTGGGGACATTAGATCCTACGAGCAGTACTTC.